The rows below give T cell receptor beta chains drawn from one sample of a study of T cell responses to AZD1222 COVID-19 vaccine. TCRdb keeps only in-frame clones here, not all; method: immunoSEQ multiplex PCR. Here the sample spans about 140,000 clones, roughly 90% being singletons. The sequencing here drew on peripheral blood, taken on day 0 of AZD1222 vaccination. The receptors stem from an adult in good health. Each CDR3 is given with its conserved first and last residue.

TRBV11-2	TRBJ2-7	CASSPFYEQYF
TRBV11-2	TRBJ2-3	CASSFSGSTDTQYF
TRBV12-3/TRBV12-4	TRBJ2-7	CASSLLGGVEQYF
TRBV5-4	TRBJ1-1	CASSYPGIGYTEAFF
TRBV5-5	TRBJ2-7	CASSLYAGESYEQYF
TRBV7-9	TRBJ1-1	CASSTQGLNTEAFF
TRBV11-2	TRBJ1-2	CASSLEGIDYGYTF
TRBV7-2	TRBJ2-1	CASSTALATLAYNEQFF
TRBV3-1/TRBV3-2	TRBJ2-1	CASSPHGLAGARVNEQFF
TRBV5-1	TRBJ1-4	CASSSGQMTTNEKLFF
TRBV14	TRBJ1-4	CASSQGTGGLNEKLFF
TRBV3-1/TRBV3-2	TRBJ2-7	CASSQVGREYEQYF
TRBV7-8	TRBJ1-1	CASSFTDGLNTEAFF
TRBV30	TRBJ2-3	CAWSVRGATDTQYF
TRBV5-6	TRBJ1-5	CASSLALGQPQHF
TRBV3-1/TRBV3-2	TRBJ1-2	CASTGGLPGYTF
TRBV5-4	TRBJ1-1	CASSDSWELNTEAFF
TRBV27	TRBJ1-4	CASSPAGNEKLFF
TRBV7-3	TRBJ1-2	CASSLSGSDGYTF
TRBV6-5	TRBJ1-2	CASSLQGAGGYTF
TRBV12-3/TRBV12-4	TRBJ1-3	CASSLGQGNTIYF
TRBV11-3	TRBJ2-1	CASSLHDSYNEQFF
TRBV18	TRBJ2-5	CASSPLVMGSGTQYF
TRBV10-2	TRBJ1-5	CASSATNSNQPQHF
TRBV19	TRBJ1-3	CATRTGVSGNTIYF
TRBV7-9	TRBJ2-7	CASSPGTDLVQYF
TRBV23-1	TRBJ1-3	CASSTDRAVKLSGNTIYF
TRBV13	TRBJ2-7	CASSPRLQGSLPSSYEQYF
TRBV6-5	TRBJ2-5	CASTGSVAVQETQYF
TRBV20-1	TRBJ2-3	CSVNRGDTQYF
TRBV3-1/TRBV3-2	TRBJ1-2	CASSQVGSWGSYTF
TRBV3-1/TRBV3-2	TRBJ2-1	CASRAGTRPNEQFF
TRBV13	TRBJ1-1	CASSSGDGNTEAFF